A selection of T cell receptor beta chains follows, all from one sample in a study of T-cell reconstitution after alpha-beta-depleted transplantation in children. TCRdb used MiXCR to reprocess the PCR reads, holding one entry per CDR3 protein. This table has roughly 300,000 distinct CDR3 sequences, 11% appearing once. The source material was peripheral blood, sampled 180 days after TCRalphabeta/CD19-depleted stem cell transplant. The receptors come from a male patient between 2 and 10 years old who had a stem cell transplant for chronic granulomatous disease, so the T cells may come from the graft donor. Each CDR3 is given with its conserved first and last residue. The D gene is left open where the match is weak. Not every row has a clone size; where given, it reads once, few, many or a size class.

len: 14; j_gene: TRBJ2-3; d_gene: .; abundance: many; v_gene: TRBV9; CDR3aa: CASSPKGYTDTQYF; CDR3nt: TGTGCCAGCAGCCCTAAAGGGTACACAGATACGCAGTATTTT
len: 15; j_gene: TRBJ2-7; d_gene: .; abundance: .; v_gene: TRBV5-4; CDR3aa: CASSLGLEGLYEQYF; CDR3nt: TGTGCCAGCAGCTTGGGTTTGGAGGGGCTTTACGAGCAGTACTTC
len: 17; j_gene: TRBJ2-7; d_gene: .; abundance: many; v_gene: TRBV20-1; CDR3aa: CSASHKPPLRASDEQYF; CDR3nt: TGCAGTGCTAGCCATAAGCCCCCACTCAGGGCTTCGGACGAGCAGTACTTC
len: 12; j_gene: TRBJ1-1; d_gene: .; abundance: many; v_gene: TRBV20-1; CDR3aa: CSARHPTSEAFF; CDR3nt: TGCAGTGCTAGACACCCGACAAGTGAAGCTTTCTTT
len: 15; j_gene: TRBJ2-7; d_gene: .; abundance: many; v_gene: TRBV5-1; CDR3aa: CASSLDVLPKNEQYF; CDR3nt: TGCGCCAGCAGCTTGGATGTTCTCCCCAAGAACGAGCAGTACTTC
len: 20; j_gene: TRBJ1-3; d_gene: .; abundance: many; v_gene: TRBV11-1; CDR3aa: CASSLKGPQGLSSSGNTIYF; CDR3nt: TGTGCCAGCAGCTTGAAGGGCCCCCAGGGGCTATCAAGCTCTGGAAACACCATATATTTT
len: 15; j_gene: TRBJ1-4; d_gene: .; abundance: many; v_gene: TRBV15; CDR3aa: CATSRDRGGNEKLFF; CDR3nt: TGTGCCACCAGCAGAGACAGGGGTGGTAATGAAAAACTGTTTTTT
len: 14; j_gene: TRBJ2-7; d_gene: .; abundance: few; v_gene: TRBV9; CDR3aa: CASSADYRPNEQYF; CDR3nt: TGTGCCAGCAGCGCGGACTATCGGCCTAACGAGCAGTACTTC
len: 13; j_gene: TRBJ1-1; d_gene: .; abundance: many; v_gene: TRBV28; CDR3aa: CASSLSVSTEAFF; CDR3nt: TGTGCCAGCAGTTTATCGGTAAGCACTGAAGCTTTCTTT
len: 15; j_gene: TRBJ1-6; d_gene: TRBD1; abundance: .; v_gene: TRBV27; CDR3aa: CASSLPGQGGSPLHF; CDR3nt: TGTGCCAGCAGTTTACCGGGACAGGGGGGCTCACCCCTCCACTTT
len: 13; j_gene: TRBJ1-2; d_gene: .; abundance: many; v_gene: TRBV27; CDR3aa: CASSYGTREAYTF; CDR3nt: TGTGCCAGCAGTTACGGGACAAGGGAAGCCTACACCTTC
len: 12; j_gene: TRBJ2-3; d_gene: .; abundance: many; v_gene: TRBV20-1; CDR3aa: CSAQDGADTQYF; CDR3nt: TGCAGTGCGCAGGACGGCGCGGATACGCAGTATTTT
len: 17; j_gene: TRBJ2-2; d_gene: .; abundance: many; v_gene: TRBV27; CDR3aa: CATNSNSRRASTGELFF; CDR3nt: TGTGCCACCAACAGTAATTCTAGGAGGGCGAGCACCGGGGAGCTGTTTTTT
len: 15; j_gene: TRBJ2-7; d_gene: TRBD2; abundance: many; v_gene: TRBV29-1; CDR3aa: CSATGSGTSGSAQYF; CDR3nt: TGCAGCGCCACCGGGTCGGGGACTAGCGGGTCCGCGCAGTACTTC
len: 14; j_gene: TRBJ2-2; d_gene: .; abundance: many; v_gene: TRBV5-5; CDR3aa: CASSFISNTGELFF; CDR3nt: TGTGCCAGCAGCTTTATTAGTAACACCGGGGAGCTGTTTTTT
len: 13; j_gene: TRBJ2-6; d_gene: .; abundance: .; v_gene: TRBV14; CDR3aa: CATQFSGANVLTF; CDR3nt: TGTGCCACACAGTTCTCTGGGGCCAACGTCCTGACTTTC
len: 15; j_gene: TRBJ2-3; d_gene: .; abundance: .; v_gene: TRBV7-9; CDR3aa: CASSLVARETDTQYF; CDR3nt: TGTGCCAGCAGCTTAGTGGCCAGGGAAACAGATACGCAGTATTTT
len: 13; j_gene: TRBJ2-7; d_gene: TRBD1; abundance: many; v_gene: TRBV5-1; CDR3aa: CASSVRQGHEQYF; CDR3nt: TGCGCCAGCAGCGTCCGACAGGGACACGAGCAGTACTTC
len: 16; j_gene: TRBJ1-3; d_gene: TRBD1; abundance: many; v_gene: TRBV10-3; CDR3aa: CAISVGQGFSGNTIYF; CDR3nt: TGTGCCATCAGTGTTGGACAGGGCTTCTCTGGAAACACCATATATTTT
len: 15; j_gene: TRBJ2-7; d_gene: .; abundance: .; v_gene: TRBV7-2; CDR3aa: CASSLVRGGAYEQYF; CDR3nt: TGTGCCAGCAGCTTAGTTAGGGGGGGGGCCTACGAGCAGTACTTC
len: 15; j_gene: TRBJ2-7; d_gene: .; abundance: many; v_gene: TRBV18; CDR3aa: CASSPGLASSYEQYF; CDR3nt: TGTGCCAGCTCACCCGGGTTAGCTAGCAGCTACGAGCAGTACTTC
len: 16; j_gene: TRBJ2-5; d_gene: TRBD2; abundance: many; v_gene: TRBV5-6; CDR3aa: CASSPRTSGYQETQYF; CDR3nt: TGTGCCAGCAGCCCCCGGACTAGCGGGTACCAAGAGACCCAGTACTTC
len: 15; j_gene: TRBJ2-2; d_gene: .; abundance: many; v_gene: TRBV12-3/TRBV12-4; CDR3aa: CASSPLPSGAGELFF; CDR3nt: TGTGCCAGCAGTCCACTACCGTCGGGGGCCGGGGAGCTGTTTTTT
len: 16; j_gene: TRBJ2-5; d_gene: .; abundance: many; v_gene: TRBV7-9; CDR3aa: CASNHPPGGGPGTQYF; CDR3nt: TGTGCCAGCAACCACCCACCAGGGGGAGGGCCTGGGACCCAGTACTTC
len: 13; j_gene: TRBJ2-7; d_gene: .; abundance: many; v_gene: TRBV3-1; CDR3aa: CASSQLSSYEQYF; CDR3nt: TGTGCCAGCAGCCAATTGAGCTCCTACGAGCAGTACTTC
len: 15; j_gene: TRBJ2-7; d_gene: TRBD2; abundance: many; v_gene: TRBV28; CDR3aa: CASTQRTSGSKEQYF; CDR3nt: TGTGCCAGCACCCAGCGGACTAGCGGGAGTAAGGAGCAGTACTTC
len: 17; j_gene: TRBJ2-5; d_gene: TRBD2; abundance: .; v_gene: TRBV2; CDR3aa: CASSEAWGLAPQETQYF; CDR3nt: TGTGCCAGCAGTGAAGCGTGGGGACTAGCCCCACAAGAGACCCAGTACTTC
len: 15; j_gene: TRBJ1-5; d_gene: TRBD1; abundance: many; v_gene: TRBV28; CDR3aa: CASSGRQGRNQPQHF; CDR3nt: TGTGCCAGCAGTGGGAGACAGGGACGCAATCAGCCCCAGCATTTT
len: 15; j_gene: TRBJ2-7; d_gene: TRBD1; abundance: many; v_gene: TRBV7-2; CDR3aa: CASSLRQGGTYEQYF; CDR3nt: TGTGCCAGCAGCTTACGACAGGGGGGAACCTACGAGCAGTACTTC
len: 17; j_gene: TRBJ2-3; d_gene: .; abundance: many; v_gene: TRBV5-1; CDR3aa: CASSVHKRDRFTDTQYF; CDR3nt: TGCGCCAGCAGCGTACATAAGCGGGACAGATTCACAGATACGCAGTATTTT
len: 17; j_gene: TRBJ1-5; d_gene: TRBD1; abundance: many; v_gene: TRBV23-1; CDR3aa: CASSQSGTGAPGGPQHF; CDR3nt: TGCGCCAGCAGTCAATCCGGGACAGGGGCGCCGGGAGGGCCCCAGCATTTT
len: 12; j_gene: TRBJ2-7; d_gene: .; abundance: many; v_gene: TRBV12-3/TRBV12-4; CDR3aa: CASSYGTYEQYF; CDR3nt: TGTGCCAGCAGTTATGGTACCTACGAGCAGTACTTC
len: 13; j_gene: TRBJ2-5; d_gene: .; abundance: many; v_gene: TRBV7-2; CDR3aa: CASSPGRSETQYF; CDR3nt: TGTGCCAGCAGCCCAGGTAGATCAGAGACCCAGTACTTC
len: 14; j_gene: TRBJ2-3; d_gene: .; abundance: many; v_gene: TRBV24-1; CDR3aa: CATSDLNSANTQYF; CDR3nt: TGTGCCACCAGTGATTTAAACAGCGCGAATACGCAGTATTTT
len: 14; j_gene: TRBJ2-2; d_gene: .; abundance: many; v_gene: TRBV3-1; CDR3aa: CASSQVGFTGELFF; CDR3nt: TGTGCCAGCAGCCAAGTGGGATTCACCGGGGAGCTGTTTTTT
len: 14; j_gene: TRBJ2-3; d_gene: TRBD2; abundance: many; v_gene: TRBV10-3; CDR3aa: CAISELAGSQVQYF; CDR3nt: TGTGCCATCAGTGAACTAGCGGGGTCTCAGGTGCAGTATTTT
len: 14; j_gene: TRBJ1-1; d_gene: TRBD1; abundance: many; v_gene: TRBV6-5; CDR3aa: CASSLGTGLAEAFF; CDR3nt: TGTGCCAGCAGTTTAGGGACAGGGTTGGCTGAAGCTTTCTTT
len: 12; j_gene: TRBJ1-1; d_gene: TRBD1; abundance: many; v_gene: TRBV29-1; CDR3aa: CSVGTGVTEAFF; CDR3nt: TGCAGCGTTGGCACAGGGGTTACTGAAGCTTTCTTT
len: 16; j_gene: TRBJ2-7; d_gene: TRBD2; abundance: many; v_gene: TRBV5-5; CDR3aa: CASSLLAGGHRYEQYF; CDR3nt: TGTGCCAGCAGCTTGCTAGCGGGAGGCCATCGGTACGAGCAGTACTTC
len: 13; j_gene: TRBJ2-5; d_gene: .; abundance: .; v_gene: TRBV27; CDR3aa: CASSLPDGETQYF; CDR3nt: TGTGCCAGCAGCCTCCCGGATGGGGAGACCCAGTACTTC
len: 14; j_gene: TRBJ2-7; d_gene: .; abundance: many; v_gene: TRBV9; CDR3aa: CASSVGLGSYEQYF; CDR3nt: TGTGCCAGCAGCGTAGGACTGGGCTCCTACGAGCAGTACTTC
len: 15; j_gene: TRBJ2-3; d_gene: .; abundance: .; v_gene: TRBV22-1; CDR3aa: CPGGTSGKLGHTQYF; CDR3nt: TGTCCAGGAGGGACTAGCGGGAAGTTGGGGCATACGCAGTATTTT
len: 15; j_gene: TRBJ2-1; d_gene: .; abundance: .; v_gene: TRBV7-6; CDR3aa: CASSQNRFSPNEQFF; CDR3nt: TGTGCCAGCAGTCAGAACAGGTTCAGTCCCAATGAGCAGTTCTTC
len: 13; j_gene: TRBJ1-1; d_gene: TRBD1; abundance: many; v_gene: TRBV28; CDR3aa: CASKPTGGTEAFF; CDR3nt: TGTGCCAGCAAGCCGACAGGGGGCACTGAAGCTTTCTTT
len: 15; j_gene: TRBJ2-7; d_gene: TRBD1; abundance: many; v_gene: TRBV20-1; CDR3aa: CSARDIDRGRYEQYF; CDR3nt: TGCAGTGCTAGAGATATTGACAGGGGCCGATACGAGCAGTACTTC
len: 16; j_gene: TRBJ2-5; d_gene: TRBD2; abundance: many; v_gene: TRBV29-1; CDR3aa: CSVVKFLGERGQTQYF; CDR3nt: TGCAGCGTTGTGAAGTTTTTGGGGGAGCGGGGGCAGACCCAGTACTTC
len: 13; j_gene: TRBJ2-3; d_gene: .; abundance: .; v_gene: TRBV4-2; CDR3aa: CASSQVAQYTQYF; CDR3nt: TGTGCCAGCAGCCAAGTAGCCCAATATACGCAGTATTTT
len: 15; j_gene: TRBJ2-1; d_gene: TRBD2; abundance: many; v_gene: TRBV2; CDR3aa: CATLGPGLAGYEQFF; CDR3nt: TGTGCCACCCTTGGACCGGGACTAGCGGGTTATGAGCAGTTCTTC
len: 15; j_gene: TRBJ2-2; d_gene: TRBD2; abundance: many; v_gene: TRBV6-4; CDR3aa: CASSDGGGNTGELFF; CDR3nt: TGTGCCAGCAGTGACGGCGGGGGGAACACCGGGGAGCTGTTTTTT
len: 17; j_gene: TRBJ2-1; d_gene: TRBD2; abundance: many; v_gene: TRBV5-1; CDR3aa: CASSAGLAGLSYNEQFF; CDR3nt: TGCGCCAGCAGCGCTGGACTAGCGGGACTGTCCTACAATGAGCAGTTCTTC
len: 14; j_gene: TRBJ2-2; d_gene: .; abundance: many; v_gene: TRBV20-1; CDR3aa: CSATRGANTGELFF; CDR3nt: TGCAGTGCCACGCGGGGCGCGAACACCGGGGAGCTGTTTTTT